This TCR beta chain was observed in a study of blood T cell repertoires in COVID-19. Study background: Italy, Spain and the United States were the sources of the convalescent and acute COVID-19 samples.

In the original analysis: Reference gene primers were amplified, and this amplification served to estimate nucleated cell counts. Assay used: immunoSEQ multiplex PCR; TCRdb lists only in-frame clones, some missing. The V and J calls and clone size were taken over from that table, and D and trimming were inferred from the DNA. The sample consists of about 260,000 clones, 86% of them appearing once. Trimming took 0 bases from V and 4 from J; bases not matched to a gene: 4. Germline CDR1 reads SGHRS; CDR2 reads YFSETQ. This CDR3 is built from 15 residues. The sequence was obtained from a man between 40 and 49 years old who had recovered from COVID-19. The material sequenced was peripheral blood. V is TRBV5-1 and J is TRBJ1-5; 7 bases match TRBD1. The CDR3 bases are TGCGCCAGCAGCTTGGTGTCAGGGGGAAATCAGCCCCAGCATTTT. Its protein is CASSLVSGGNQPQHF.